Listed below are T cell receptor beta chains from one sample, sequenced in a study of T-cell reconstitution after alpha-beta-depleted transplantation in children. TCRdb re-analysed the PCR reads in MiXCR, keeping a single row per CDR3 protein. This sample carries a few hundred thousand distinct CDR3 sequences, about 9.9% of them seen once, and the ten largest clones take 20% to 30%. The material sequenced was peripheral blood, taken 180 days after TCRalphabeta/CD19-depleted stem cell transplant. The source of these receptors is a male patient between 2 and 9 years old who had a stem cell transplant for chronic granulomatous disease, so the T cells may come from the graft donor. Each CDR3 is given with its conserved first and last residue. A D gene is named only where the DNA matches it firmly. Size tells how often a clone was seen (once, few, many) or the class of an expanded clone, and some rows leave it out.

v_gene: TRBV3-1
j_gene: TRBJ2-7
abundance: few
d_gene: NA
CDR3aa: CASRRQTQSSYEQYF
CDR3nt: TGTGCCAGCAGACGACAGACCCAGAGCTCCTACGAGCAGTACTTC

v_gene: TRBV5-1
j_gene: TRBJ2-5
abundance: many
d_gene: TRBD1
CDR3aa: CASSLWGTGTETQYF
CDR3nt: TGCGCCAGCAGCTTGTGGGGGACAGGTACCGAGACCCAGTACTTC

v_gene: TRBV4-2
j_gene: TRBJ2-4
abundance: many
d_gene: TRBD2
CDR3aa: CASSATGGLAKNIQYF
CDR3nt: TGTGCCAGCAGCGCGACGGGAGGGTTAGCCAAAAACATTCAGTACTTC

v_gene: TRBV19
j_gene: TRBJ1-1
abundance: few
d_gene: NA
CDR3aa: CASSRGGRNTEAFF
CDR3nt: TGTGCCAGTAGTAGGGGTGGACGGAACACTGAAGCTTTCTTT

v_gene: TRBV9
j_gene: TRBJ2-1
abundance: many
d_gene: TRBD2
CDR3aa: CASSTGLANYNEQFF
CDR3nt: TGTGCCAGCAGCACTGGACTAGCTAACTACAATGAGCAGTTCTTC

v_gene: TRBV29-1
j_gene: TRBJ2-7
abundance: many
d_gene: TRBD2
CDR3aa: CSGGGSPYEQYF
CDR3nt: TGCAGCGGGGGCGGGAGTCCTTACGAGCAGTACTTC

v_gene: TRBV6-5
j_gene: TRBJ1-2
abundance: many
d_gene: NA
CDR3aa: CASSYAGRDYGYTF
CDR3nt: TGTGCCAGCAGTTACGCTGGGCGGGACTATGGCTACACCTTC

v_gene: TRBV27
j_gene: TRBJ2-7
abundance: many
d_gene: NA
CDR3aa: CASSFGRLGPGVYEQYF
CDR3nt: TGTGCCAGCAGTTTCGGCAGGCTGGGGCCAGGCGTTTACGAGCAGTACTTC

v_gene: TRBV7-8
j_gene: TRBJ2-7
abundance: many
d_gene: NA
CDR3aa: CASSLLIGTTSYEQYF
CDR3nt: TGTGCCAGCAGCTTATTGATCGGGACCACGTCCTACGAGCAGTACTTC

v_gene: TRBV18
j_gene: TRBJ1-3
abundance: NA
d_gene: NA
CDR3aa: CASSPQHGNTIYF
CDR3nt: TGTGCCAGCTCCCCACAGCATGGAAACACCATATATTTT

v_gene: TRBV29-1
j_gene: TRBJ2-7
abundance: many
d_gene: TRBD2
CDR3aa: CSVAGGNLTSHEQYF
CDR3nt: TGCAGCGTTGCGGGAGGGAATTTGACTAGCCACGAGCAGTACTTC

v_gene: TRBV20-1
j_gene: TRBJ1-5
abundance: many
d_gene: NA
CDR3aa: CSAREPGPYQPQHF
CDR3nt: TGCAGTGCTAGAGAGCCGGGACCTTATCAGCCCCAGCATTTT

v_gene: TRBV5-1
j_gene: TRBJ2-7
abundance: many
d_gene: TRBD2
CDR3aa: CASSLGLAGESSYEQYF
CDR3nt: TGCGCCAGCAGTTTGGGACTAGCGGGGGAGAGCTCCTACGAGCAGTACTTC

v_gene: TRBV7-9
j_gene: TRBJ2-7
abundance: many
d_gene: NA
CDR3aa: CASSSSGATYEQYF
CDR3nt: TGTGCCAGCAGCTCCTCCGGGGCTACCTACGAGCAGTACTTC

v_gene: TRBV28
j_gene: TRBJ2-7
abundance: many
d_gene: NA
CDR3aa: CASTGTPTYEQYF
CDR3nt: TGTGCCAGCACGGGGACCCCTACCTACGAGCAGTACTTC

v_gene: TRBV18
j_gene: TRBJ2-4
abundance: many
d_gene: TRBD2
CDR3aa: CASSPRLAGFKNIQYF
CDR3nt: TGTGCCAGCTCACCACGGTTAGCGGGTTTCAAAAACATTCAGTACTTC

v_gene: TRBV6-5
j_gene: TRBJ2-7
abundance: many
d_gene: NA
CDR3aa: CASSYAGARPSYEQYF
CDR3nt: TGTGCCAGCAGTTACGCAGGGGCGCGACCCTCCTACGAGCAGTACTTC

v_gene: TRBV12-3/TRBV12-4
j_gene: TRBJ2-7
abundance: many
d_gene: NA
CDR3aa: CASRDGTTYEQYF
CDR3nt: TGTGCCAGCAGGGACGGGACAACCTACGAGCAGTACTTC